This TCR beta chain was found in a study of blood T cells in healthy people across ages. This clonotype has a single count. A read error may be the cause here, since a much bigger clone is one base away. The V end was cut by 3 bases, the J end by 7 bases, with 10 bases between. From germline, CDR1 is DFQATT and CDR2 SNEGSKA (reference sequence). This CDR3 spans 11 amino acids. Primers used in a second PCR of roughly 6 to 11 cycles were a sample-barcoded 5' primer and a J-beta primer mix. MiXCR was run by TCRdb on the 5' RACE reads, yielding one entry per CDR3 protein. The repertoire holds around 1,500,000 distinct CDR3 sequences, over 25% seen once, with 7.7% in the top ten.

The receptor comes from a woman aged 25 to 45 in good health. The sample was blood. The rearrangement links TRBV20-1 to TRBJ2-7; D ambiguous. Written as DNA, the CDR3 is TGCAGTGCTAGGCAAAACAATGAGCAGTACTTC. Its translation: CSARQNNEQYF.